Shown below are 32 T cell receptor beta chains from a single sample sequenced in a study of T cells after yellow fever vaccination. TCRdb reanalysed the 5' RACE reads using MiXCR and keeps one entry per CDR3 protein. The sample has 300,000 to 350,000 distinct CDR3 sequences, around 8.1% seen once. The sample was PBMCs, taken more than 35 days after the first yellow fever vaccination. The origin of the receptors is a man aged 18 to 29 who received the YFV17D yellow fever vaccine.

The DNA of the CDR3 is TGTGCCAGCAGTTTTAAGCTGTCTAATTCACCCCTCCACTTT. Protein product: CASSFKLSNSPLHF. The chain combines TRBV6-5 with TRBJ1-6; no clear D gene. The CDR3 is made up of 14 amino acids. Trimming removed 4 bases from V and 6 bases from J, with 10 bases in between. Germline CDR1 and CDR2: MNHEY and SVGAGI.

V and J are TRBV20-1 and TRBJ2-2; 7 bases line up with TRBD1. In germline, CDR1 is DFQATT, CDR2 SNEGSKA (reference sequence). The CDR3 spans 16 residues. J was trimmed by 5 bases and V by 0 bases; bases with no gene match: 9. CDR3: CSARDPQGPGTGELFF. The DNA for the CDR3 is TGCAGTGCTAGAGACCCACAGGGGCCCGGAACCGGGGAGCTGTTTTTT.

This clonotype occurred a few times. The chain links TRBV6-1 to TRBJ1-1; perhaps TRBD1 as D (6 bases). V lost 6 bases and J lost 1, with 15 bases in between. CDR3 length: 15 amino acids. Germline assignment: CDR1 MNHNS and CDR2 SASEGT. The DNA for the CDR3 is TGTGCCAGCAGCTCAAAGGGGGGCAAGAACACTGAAGCTTTCTTT. Amino acids: CASSSKGGKNTEAFF.

This clonotype has more than one count but fewer than ten. This chain joins TRBV20-1 and TRBJ2-1; 9 bases are a match to TRBD2. Germline CDR1 is DFQATT and CDR2 is SNEGSKA (reference sequence). V shed 3 bases, J shed 5 bases, and the junction held 11 bases outside the gene matches. The CDR3 is 16 residues long. The CDR3 nucleotides are TGCAGTGCTAGTAAGGTAGCGGGGGCCTATAACAATGAGCAGTTCTTC. It encodes CSASKVAGAYNNEQFF.

The chain employs TRBV15 and TRBJ2-6; D remains unclear. The V end lost 3 bases, the J end lost 0 bases, and 9 bases lay between the germline ends. Germline V CDR1 and CDR2: LNHNV, YYDKDF (reference sequence). The CDR3 is 16 amino acids. The CDR3 DNA follows: TGTGCCACCAGCAGCCTACGGGTCTCTGGGGCCAACGTCCTGACTTTC. Its protein product is CATSSLRVSGANVLTF.

The V call is TRBV7-3, the J call TRBJ2-4; 9 bases are a match to TRBD1. CDR3 length equals 19 residues. The germline CDR1 and CDR2 sequences are SGHTA and FQGTGA. Germline trimming cut 4 bases from V and 9 bases from J; bases unmatched to any gene: 22. CDR3 bases: TGTGCCAGCAGCTATCCTCGCGGGAACAGTTGGACAGGGGTTGGCATTCAGTACTTC. Its protein is CASSYPRGNSWTGVGIQYF.

J is TRBJ2-1 and V is TRBV5-1; D remains ambiguous. V lost 0 bases to trimming and J lost 4 bases, with 8 bases between them. The germline gives CDR1 SGHRS, CDR2 YFSETQ. The CDR3 contains 14 residues. CDR3 DNA: TGCGCCAGCAGCTTGGGTATCACTTACAATGAGCAGTTCTTC. It yields the protein CASSLGITYNEQFF. Supplemented by reference TRBV5-1 and TRBJ2-1, the full variable domain reads KAGVTQTPRYLIKTRGQQVTLSCSPISGHRSVSWYQQTPGQGLQFLFEYFSETQRNKGNFPGRFSGRQFSNSRSEMNVSTLELGDSALYLCASSLGITYNEQFFGPGTRLTVL.

The genes are TRBV5-1 and TRBJ2-3, with D tentatively TRBD2 (7 bases). The CDR3 extends over 17 amino acids. CDR1 and CDR2 from the germline V gene are SGHRS and YFSETQ. The ends were cut back, 1 base at V and 3 bases at J, with 18 bases in the middle. The CDR3 DNA sequence: TGCGCCAGCAGCTTGACCATCAGGACAGCGGGGACAGATACGCAGTATTTT. Its translation is CASSLTIRTAGTDTQYF.

This clonotype was picked up a small number of times. The gene calls are TRBV5-1 and TRBJ2-7; maybe TRBD1 (6 bases). V shed 7 bases and J shed 5 bases, with 16 bases lying between them. The CDR3 is made up of 13 amino acids. The germline gives CDR1 SGHRS, CDR2 YFSETQ. CDR3 DNA sequence: TGCGCCAGCGGGCCGCAGGGGACCCACGAGCAGTACTTC. It specifies CASGPQGTHEQYF.

The chain carries TRBV5-6 and TRBJ2-1, with D hard to call. Germline CDR1 is SGHDT and CDR2 is YYEEEE. V was cut by 4 bases and J by 5 bases, with 13 bases left in between. CDR3 length equals 14 residues. CDR3 in amino acids: CASSPGRRHNEQFF. CDR3 DNA sequence: TGTGCCAGCAGCCCCGGGCGCCGGCACAATGAGCAGTTCTTC.

V is TRBV5-1 and J is TRBJ2-7, with 9 bases identical to TRBD2. Looked up from germline, CDR1 is SGHRS and CDR2 is YFSETQ. J lost 2 bases, V lost 0 bases, and 3 bases had no gene match. This CDR3 comprises 15 residues. CDR3 bases: TGCGCCAGCAGCTTGGGGACTAGCGATACCTACGAGCAGTACTTC. Its protein product is CASSLGTSDTYEQYF.

The chain combines TRBV5-1 with TRBJ2-7; D perhaps matches TRBD2 (5 bases). CDR3 length equals 13 residues. Germline loops: CDR1 SGHRS, CDR2 YFSETQ. Trimming took off 4 bases at V and 5 bases at J, with 13 bases between the two ends. The CDR3, as DNA: TGCGCCAGCAGCACGAGCAACGGGAACGAGCAGTACTTC. It yields the protein CASSTSNGNEQYF.

The gene calls are TRBV28 and TRBJ2-5; the D is unclear. Per germline, CDR1 MDHEN and CDR2 SYDVKM. V lost 6 bases and J lost 5, with 7 bases in between. The length of the CDR3 is 11 residues. The CDR3 region is CASRSLETQYF. In DNA form, the CDR3 reads TGTGCCAGCAGGTCGCTGGAGACCCAGTACTTC.

The chain couples TRBV5-1 to TRBJ2-6, with D possibly being TRBD1 or TRBD2 (6 bases each). Trimming cost V 8 bases and J 0 bases, with 15 bases left between them. This CDR3 contains 16 residues. Germline-derived CDR1 and CDR2 are SGHRS and YFSETQ. The CDR3 loop reads CASSGAGISGANVLTF. The CDR3 nucleotides read TGCGCCAGTTCGGGGGCCGGGATCTCTGGGGCCAACGTCCTGACTTTC.

The chain has TRBV6-1 and TRBJ2-1; 10 bases agree with TRBD2. CDR1 is MNHNS, CDR2 SASEGT, per germline. V trimming: 6 bases; J trimming: 4 bases; junction bases outside the gene matches: 9. The CDR3 is made up of 16 amino acids. The CDR3: CASSPLGLAEYNEQFF. For the CDR3, the DNA is TGTGCCAGCAGCCCACTTGGACTAGCGGAATACAATGAGCAGTTCTTC.

This clonotype was observed a handful of times. This chain uses TRBV5-1 with TRBJ2-6; weak D call: TRBD2 (7 bases). V was shortened by 2 bases and J by 2 bases, with 11 bases between the two germline ends. Germline V gene sequence: CDR1 SGHRS, CDR2 YFSETQ. CDR3 length: 16 amino acids. CDR3 loop: CASSLGGEAGANVLTF. The CDR3 DNA sequence: TGCGCCAGCAGCTTAGGGGGGGAAGCTGGGGCCAACGTCCTGACTTTC.

The chain links TRBV18 to TRBJ1-1; 7 bases agree with TRBD1. V lost 3 bases and J lost 1; bases outside the gene matches: 8. The CDR3 sequence is 16 residues long. Germline lookup yields CDR1 KGHSH and CDR2 LQKENI. DNA of the CDR3: TGTGCCAGCTCACCCCAGCAGGGACAGCAGAACACTGAAGCTTTCTTT. Amino acid sequence: CASSPQQGQQNTEAFF. Full variable domain (missing parts from reference TRBV18 and TRBJ1-1): NAGVMQNPRHLVRRRGQEARLRCSPMKGHSHVYWYRQLPEEGLKFMVYLQKENIIDESGMPKERFSAEFPKEGPSILRIQQVVRGDSAAYFCASSPQQGQQNTEAFFGQGTRLTVV.

This clonotype was picked up many times. CDR3 nucleotide sequence: TGCGCCAGCAGCTCGACGGGGGAACCTCAAGAGACCCAGTACTTC. This codes for CASSSTGEPQETQYF. V gene TRBV5-1 combines with J gene TRBJ2-5, with D maybe TRBD2 (6 bases). With 3 bases removed from V and 2 bases from J, the gap between germline ends came to 14 bases. CDR3 length equals 15 residues. Germline CDR1 and CDR2: SGHRS and YFSETQ.

This clonotype showed up many times. The chain couples TRBV3-1 to TRBJ2-2; no definite D call. The ends were cut back, 0 bases at V and 7 bases at J, with 9 bases in the middle. The germline CDR1 and CDR2 sequences are LGHDT and YNNKEL (reference sequence). The CDR3 has 14 residues. The CDR3 coding sequence is TGTGCCAGCAGCCAAGATCAGTGGAACGGGGAGCTGTTTTTT. Translation: CASSQDQWNGELFF.

V gene TRBV27 combines with J gene TRBJ2-3, with D possibly being TRBD2 (6 bases). Germline V CDR1 and CDR2: MNHEY, SMNVEV (reference sequence). The CDR3 contains 15 residues. Between the trimmed V and J ends, which lost 1 base and 7 bases, there was a span of 15 bases. The CDR3 DNA follows: TGTGCCAGCAGTTTATTTTTTGGGGGGATGAATACGCAGTATTTT. Translation: CASSLFFGGMNTQYF.

The sample holds a few counts of this clonotype. The chain combines TRBV27 with TRBJ2-1; possible D gene TRBD2, 6 bases. Trimming pared 8 bases from V and 5 bases from J, leaving 19 bases between. The CDR3 totals 15 residues. Germline CDR1 reads MNHEY; CDR2 reads SMNVEV (reference sequence). The CDR3 is CASGLGGVSHNEQFF. The CDR3 DNA reads TGTGCCAGCGGCCTGGGCGGGGTGTCCCACAATGAGCAGTTCTTC.

For this clonotype: This may be a read error, as it is one base from a much larger clone. V gene TRBV7-2 combines with J gene TRBJ2-3; no reliable D call. From germline, CDR1 is SGHTA and CDR2 FQGNSA. V was clipped by 5 bases and J by 2 bases, with 8 bases between them. This CDR3 spans 13 amino acids. DNA of the CDR3: TGTGCCAGCAGCCCTCTCATCACAGATACGCAGTATTTT. It yields the protein CASSPLITDTQYF.

V gene TRBV4-3 combines with J gene TRBJ2-3, with D tentatively TRBD2 (6 bases). CDR3 length: 13 amino acids. The V end lost 7 bases, the J end lost 1 base, and 9 bases lay between the germline ends. Germline values: CDR1 LGHNA, CDR2 YSLEER. In DNA form, the CDR3 reads TGCGCCAGCAAGAAGCGGGGCACAGATACGCAGTATTTT. This sequence encodes CASKKRGTDTQYF.

CDR3 nucleotide sequence: TGTGCCAGCAGCTTGGGGTTAATTGGGACAAGAATTAACTATGGCTACACCTTC. Translation: CASSLGLIGTRINYGYTF. The chain links TRBV5-6 to TRBJ1-2; a possible D gene is TRBD1 (6 bases). CDR1 SGHDT and CDR2 YYEEEE come from the germline V gene. The V end lost 0 bases, the J end lost 1 base, and 19 bases lay between the germline ends. CDR3 length: 18 residues.

This CDR3 is CASSPIRDPWHF. The CDR3 DNA reads as TGTGCCAGCAGTCCGATCAGGGACCCTTGGCATTTT. The chain has TRBV6-6 and TRBJ1-5, with D perhaps TRBD1 (5 bases). The CDR3 covers 12 residues. The V gene lost 5 bases and the J gene lost 15 bases, with 17 bases spanning the gap. CDR1 and CDR2 from the germline V gene are MNHNY and SVGAGI (reference sequence).

The chain is built from TRBV5-5 and TRBJ1-5; possibly TRBD1 for D (6 bases). This CDR3 is 15 amino acids long. Germline CDR1 reads SGHKS; CDR2 reads YYEKEE (reference sequence). V was cut by 1 base and J by 4 bases, with 12 bases left in between. This CDR3 reads CASSLFDRPNQPQHF. CDR3 DNA sequence: TGTGCCAGCAGCTTGTTCGACAGGCCGAATCAGCCCCAGCATTTT.

The chain couples TRBV5-4 to TRBJ2-1; 7 bases align to TRBD1. CDR3 size: 15 residues. V shed 2 bases and J 4 bases; nucleotides not matched to a gene: 6. From germline, CDR1 is SGHNT and CDR2 YYREEE (reference sequence). The CDR3, as DNA: TGTGCCAGCAGCTTACCGGGACAGCCATACAATGAGCAGTTCTTC. As protein: CASSLPGQPYNEQFF. Full variable domain (remainder filled in from reference TRBV5-4 and TRBJ2-1): ETGVTQSPTHLIKTRGQQVTLRCSSQSGHNTVSWYQQALGQGPQFIFQYYREEENGRGNFPPRFSGLQFPNYSSELNVNALELDDSALYLCASSLPGQPYNEQFFGPGTRLTVL.

This clonotype was found a few times. The chain has TRBV7-9 and TRBJ1-2; D is undetermined. Germline V lookup: CDR1 SEHNR, CDR2 FQNEAQ (reference sequence). V was shortened by 5 bases and J by 10 bases, with 11 bases between the two germline ends. The CDR3 spans 11 residues. The CDR3 sequence: CASSVERDYTF. The CDR3, as DNA: TGTGCCAGCAGCGTCGAAAGGGACTACACCTTC.

This clonotype was detected a few times. The chain carries TRBV5-4 and TRBJ1-2; possible D gene TRBD1, 6 bases. Trimming took off 1 base at V and 8 bases at J, with 9 bases between the two ends. CDR1 SGHNT and CDR2 YYREEE come from the germline V gene (reference sequence). The CDR3 consists of 12 residues. CDR3 in amino acids: CASSLWTEGYTF. The DNA for the CDR3 is TGTGCCAGCAGCTTGTGGACAGAGGGCTACACCTTC.

This clonotype was seen at least ten times. The chain employs TRBV12-3 or TRBV12-4 and TRBJ1-2; D is uncertain. V lost 4 bases, J lost 8 bases, and 17 bases lay in between. The CDR3 runs to 14 residues. The CDR3 is CASSYESALAGYTF. The DNA of the CDR3 is TGTGCCAGCAGTTACGAGTCAGCCCTAGCGGGCTACACCTTC.

The V and J genes are TRBV6-2 or TRBV6-3 and TRBJ1-2; possible D gene TRBD1, 6 bases. The CDR3 consists of 14 residues. With 8 bases removed from V and 4 bases from J, the gap between germline ends came to 17 bases. The germline CDR1 and CDR2 sequences are MNHEY and SVGEGT. CDR3 in DNA: TGTGCCAGCGCAAACCAGGGGAACGCCTATGGCTACACCTTC. Its protein product is CASANQGNAYGYTF.

The chain carries TRBV15 and TRBJ2-3, with 11 bases identical to TRBD2. This CDR3 is 16 amino acids long. Germline values: CDR1 LNHNV, CDR2 YYDKDF (reference sequence). Trimming at V came to 4 bases and at J to 1 base, leaving 4 bases not matched to a gene. The CDR3 reads CATSTSLAGGTDTQYF. CDR3 coding DNA: TGTGCCACCAGCACCTCACTAGCGGGGGGCACAGATACGCAGTATTTT.